The clone carrying this T cell receptor (beta chain) showed up just once. The antigen is undetermined. No therapy was ongoing when samples were collected. This specimen comes from a study of CD39 and CD103 CD8 tumor-infiltrating T cells. In the study overall: Repertoire comparisons were shown for four patients, including a melanoma patient. Whole-study findings and limits: DN TIL clonotypes largely overlapped peripheral memory CD8 repertoires, unlike DP.

V was trimmed by 4 bases and J by 6 bases, leaving 13 bases between them. CDR3 length equals 14 residues. The germline CDR1 and CDR2 sequences are SGDLS and YYNGEE. Genomic DNA came from 10,000 to 100,000 sorted cells per subset. Sequencing was performed with immunoSEQ multiplex PCR; in TCRdb, only in-frame clones are kept and a portion is missing. The sample includes about 17,000 clones, around 90% of them seen just once. This TCR was recovered from a human donor with head and neck squamous cell carcinoma. This chain connects TRBV9 to TRBJ2-2; D unresolved. Specimen: CD8+ T cells sorted from blood. Subset noted: total memory CD8 T cells (CD45RA-CCR7+/-) from blood or uninvolved lymph node. The DNA for the CDR3 is TGTGCCAGCAGCACCCGGACGACCCCCGGGGAGCTGTTTTTT. This gives the protein CASSTRTTPGELFF.